The clone carrying this T cell receptor (beta chain) has a count of ten or more. As for the cDNA, it was generated by 5'RACE with 10-nucleotide random UMIs. TCRdb passed the 5' RACE reads through MiXCR, listing each CDR3 protein once. The table has fewer than 50,000 distinct CDR3 sequences, over 9.5% seen once. The data were obtained in a study of neurological immune-mediated disorders. The CDR3 extends over 13 amino acids. Per the germline V gene, CDR1 is MDHEN and CDR2 is SYDVKM. Trimming left V 7 bases short and J 2 bases short, with 11 bases between. Time point meaning: longitudinal time-point 3. The sequenced material came from PBMCs. The receptor's source is a male donor with HTLV-1-associated myelopathy (HAM/TSP). This chain joins TRBV28 and TRBJ1-2; D gene ambiguous. CDR3 loop: CASMEPVNYGYTF. In DNA, the CDR3 is TGTGCCAGCATGGAACCGGTAAACTATGGCTACACCTTC.